This T cell receptor (beta chain) was found in a study of CD8+ T cells in alopecia areata. Study-level background: The drug, oral tofacitinib, was given to treated patients at 5 to 10 mg twice daily.

With respect to this clone: The antigen is unknown.

The authors extracted RNA and reverse transcribed it into cDNA as the sequencing template. Data came from immunoSEQ multiplex PCR; TCRdb stores just in-frame clones and leaves some out. The table lists roughly 100,000 clones, 80% to 90% of them singletons. General study points: Expanded CD8+ clones among the top 100, and scalp clonality, were significantly decreased by tofacitinib. Mice gave a clearer picture of TCR sharing than patients did, possibly for HLA-related reasons.

Germline values: CDR1 SGHDT, CDR2 YYEEEE. CDR3 length: 15 amino acids. V was clipped by 2 bases and J by 3 bases, with 14 bases between them. Treatment described: oral pan-JAK inhibitor, 5-10 mg twice daily. The sequences come from CD8+ T cells sorted from blood, collected at roughly week 30, from a patient treated with tofacitinib. The J gene is TRBJ1-2, the V gene TRBV5-6, with a weak D call TRBD1 (5 bases). This receptor was taken from a human donor with alopecia areata. The DNA for the CDR3 is TGTGCCAGCAGCTTATTGACAGATGACCACTATGGCTACACCTTC. This translates into CASSLLTDDHYGYTF. Using reference TRBV5-6 and TRBJ1-2 for the parts outside the CDR3, the full variable domain is DAGVTQSPTHLIKTRGQQVTLRCSPKSGHDTVSWYQQALGQGPQFIFQYYEEEERQRGNFPDRFSGHQFPNYSSELNVNALLLGDSALYLCASSLLTDDHYGYTFGSGTRLTVV.